The 25 T cell receptor beta chains below were found in one sample sequenced in a study of T cell clones after liver transplantation. Sequencing was performed with immunoSEQ multiplex PCR; in TCRdb, only in-frame clones are kept and a portion is missing. The sample carries about 71,000 clones, 80% recorded once. The sequencing used CD4+ T cells from blood, collected 12 months after liver transplant. All receptors derive from a human patient who received a liver transplant. Some T cells may possibly be graft donor cells.

The chain combines TRBV18 with TRBJ1-1; possibly TRBD1 for D (6 bases). The CDR3 is 16 residues long. Germline V CDR1 and CDR2: KGHSH, LQKENI. Trimming pared 3 bases from V and 1 base from J, leaving 15 bases between. Here the CDR3 DNA reads TGTGCCAGCTCACCCCAGGGGAGACAGGCGAACACTGAAGCTTTCTTT. This translates into CASSPQGRQANTEAFF.

The V gene is TRBV28, the J gene TRBJ1-5; unclear D gene. Per the germline V gene, CDR1 is MDHEN and CDR2 is SYDVKM. V shed 2 bases and J shed 6 bases, with 8 bases lying between them. The CDR3 consists of 13 residues. The CDR3 DNA reads TGTGCCAGCAGTTTACTGGGGAGTCAGCCCCAGCATTTT. Protein sequence: CASSLLGSQPQHF.

The chain has TRBV30 and TRBJ1-1; D is unclear. The CDR3 length is 13 residues. Germline V gene data show CDR1 as GTSNPN and CDR2 as SVGIG (reference sequence). V was pared by 2 bases and J by 3 bases, with 10 bases between. The CDR3 region has the DNA TGTGCCTGGAGTCCCGACCTGGACACTGAAGCTTTCTTT. Its translation is CAWSPDLDTEAFF.

The chain joins TRBV27 to TRBJ2-3; the D gene is possibly TRBD2 (5 bases). Germline V CDR1 and CDR2: MNHEY, SMNVEV (reference sequence). Trimming removed 5 bases at V and 4 bases at J, with 10 bases between. CDR3 length: 13 residues. CDR3 sequence reads: CASSMRRADTQYF. As DNA, the CDR3 is TGTGCCAGCAGTATGCGGCGGGCAGATACGCAGTATTTT.

This clone was counted ten times or more. The chain employs TRBV11-2 and TRBJ2-2; D is possibly TRBD2 (6 bases). Trimming left V 4 bases short and J 5 bases short, with 20 bases between. The CDR3 extends over 17 amino acids. The germline V gene encodes CDR1 SGHAT and CDR2 FQNNGV. Here the CDR3 reads CASSSLRRRVGTGELFF. CDR3 DNA: TGTGCCAGCAGCTCACTCAGAAGGAGGGTGGGGACCGGGGAGCTGTTTTTT.

The chain links TRBV18 to TRBJ2-7, with 7 bases matching TRBD2. Germline V gives CDR1 KGHSH, CDR2 LQKENI. This CDR3 contains 15 residues. V shed 2 bases, J shed 3 bases, and the junction held 7 bases outside the gene matches. The CDR3 region has the DNA TGTGCCAGCTCACCAGGTAGCGGGTACATCTACGAGCAGTACTTC. It codes for CASSPGSGYIYEQYF.

This clone was seen just once. The rearrangement uses TRBV4-1 and TRBJ2-1; the D is unclear. V lost 0 bases, J lost 1 base, and 13 bases lay in between. There are 17 residues in the CDR3. CDR1 MGHRA and CDR2 YSYEKL come from the germline V gene. CDR3 protein: CASSQEVRRASYNEQFF. The CDR3 coding sequence is TGCGCCAGCAGCCAAGAGGTGCGTCGCGCATCCTACAATGAGCAGTTCTTC.

The rearrangement joins TRBV6-5 to TRBJ1-1; 10 bases are shared with TRBD1. The trim removed 5 bases at V and 0 bases at J, leaving 3 bases unmatched. This CDR3 comprises 15 residues. In germline, CDR1 is MNHEY, CDR2 SVGAGI. The CDR3 region is CASSRTGGVNTEAFF. DNA of the CDR3: TGTGCCAGCAGTCGGACAGGGGGAGTGAACACTGAAGCTTTCTTT.

The J gene is TRBJ1-1, the V gene TRBV28, with D unresolved. The germline V and J ends were trimmed by 1 base and 0 bases, with 9 bases remaining between them. Germline V gives CDR1 MDHEN, CDR2 SYDVKM. This CDR3 comprises 15 residues. CDR3 region: CASSLSDGMNTEAFF. CDR3 coding DNA: TGTGCCAGCAGTTTATCCGACGGCATGAACACTGAAGCTTTCTTT.

The V call is TRBV5-1, the J call TRBJ2-6, with D maybe TRBD1 (6 bases). Germline V lookup: CDR1 SGHRS, CDR2 YFSETQ. This CDR3 has 16 amino acids. V dropped 3 bases and J dropped 0 bases, with 10 bases sitting between them. For the CDR3, the DNA is TGCGCCAGCAGCTCAGGACAGCACTCTGGGGCCAACGTCCTGACTTTC. Protein: CASSSGQHSGANVLTF. Looking up the rest from reference TRBV5-1 and TRBJ2-6 gives the full variable domain: KAGVTQTPRYLIKTRGQQVTLSCSPISGHRSVSWYQQTPGQGLQFLFEYFSETQRNKGNFPGRFSGRQFSNSRSEMNVSTLELGDSALYLCASSSGQHSGANVLTFGAGSRLTVL.

This clone was seen a handful of times. V usage is TRBV19 and J usage is TRBJ1-4, with a tentative D call TRBD1 (6 bases). The CDR3 totals 17 residues. The germline V and J ends were trimmed by 5 bases and 7 bases, with 23 bases remaining between them. CDR1 and CDR2 (germline): LNHDA, SQIVND (reference sequence). As DNA, the CDR3 is TGTGCCAGTAGTGACCCTCGGGGGGCAGAAATATCTGAAAAACTGTTTTTT. Amino acids: CASSDPRGAEISEKLFF.

The chain employs TRBV2 and TRBJ2-7; tentative D call: TRBD1 (5 bases). The CDR3 loop spans 13 amino acids. V was clipped by 6 bases and J by 6 bases, with 15 bases between them. CDR1 is SNHLY, CDR2 FYNNEI, per germline. The CDR3 DNA follows: TGTGCCAGCAGCCAGGGTTTGGTAGCCGAGCAGTACTTC. Its translation is CASSQGLVAEQYF.

The genes are TRBV12-5 and TRBJ2-3; possible D gene TRBD2, 5 bases. CDR1 and CDR2 from the germline V gene are LGHNT and FRNRAP. V lost 7 bases to trimming and J lost 3 bases, with 11 bases between them. The CDR3 length is 13 residues. This chain's CDR3 is CASASGGTDTQYF. As DNA, the CDR3 is TGTGCTAGTGCAAGCGGCGGGACAGATACGCAGTATTTT.

The chain uses TRBV2 and TRBJ1-3, with D perhaps matching TRBD1 (5 bases). Trimming removed 3 bases from V and 9 bases from J, with 21 bases in between. Germline assignment: CDR1 SNHLY and CDR2 FYNNEI. This CDR3 comprises 16 residues. This CDR3 is CASSDDPLGTIATIYF. The CDR3 DNA follows: TGTGCCAGCAGTGATGACCCGCTTGGGACTATAGCCACCATATATTTT. Together with reference TRBV2 and TRBJ1-3, the CDR3 gives the full variable domain: EPEVTQTPSHQVTQMGQEVILRCVPISNHLYFYWYRQILGQKVEFLVSFYNNEISEKSEIFDDQFSVERPDGSNFTLKIRSTKLEDSAMYFCASSDDPLGTIATIYFGEGSWLTVV.

CDR3 amino acids: CSVVRDRVSGNTIYF. CDR3 sequence (DNA): TGCAGCGTAGTCCGGGACAGGGTGTCCGGAAACACCATATATTTT. V is TRBV29-1 and J is TRBJ1-3, with TRBD1 identical over 9 bases. V lost 6 bases and J lost 4; bases outside the gene matches: 10. Germline V lookup: CDR1 SQVTM, CDR2 ANQGSEA. The CDR3 spans 15 residues.

CDR3 sequence: CASSLVAAGARHYEQYF. CDR3 DNA sequence: TGCGCCAGCAGCTTGGTTGCGGCGGGGGCGAGACACTACGAGCAGTACTTC. The J gene is TRBJ2-7, the V gene TRBV5-1; possibly TRBD2 for D (7 bases). The CDR3 spans 17 residues. Germline loops: CDR1 SGHRS, CDR2 YFSETQ. Trimming cost V 0 bases and J 3 bases, with 19 bases left between them.

CDR3 DNA sequence: TGTGCCAGCAGTTTACTGGGGGTGGGCAATCAGCCCCAGCATTTT. Protein sequence: CASSLLGVGNQPQHF. V is TRBV28 and J is TRBJ1-5; D is possibly TRBD1 (5 bases). The CDR3 spans 15 residues. CDR1 MDHEN and CDR2 SYDVKM come from the germline V gene. V was cut by 2 bases and J by 2 bases, with 10 bases left in between.

The V call is TRBV6-6, the J call TRBJ1-2; D perhaps matches TRBD1 (6 bases). V was pared by 7 bases and J by 7 bases, with 19 bases between. The CDR3 loop spans 14 amino acids. Germline V lookup: CDR1 MNHNY, CDR2 SVGAGI (reference sequence). The CDR3 loop reads CASKLRTQGRGYTF. The DNA of the CDR3 is TGTGCCAGCAAGTTACGTACACAGGGACGTGGCTACACCTTC.

Points on this clone: The same CDR3 also results from other DNA sequences found in this sample. The J gene is TRBJ2-6, the V gene TRBV6-1, with 8 bases lining up with TRBD1. Looked up from germline, CDR1 is MNHNS and CDR2 is SASEGT. The length of the CDR3 is 15 residues. The junction had 1 base not matched to a gene; V was cut back by 6 bases and J by 0 bases. The CDR3 sequence is CASRTGGSGANVLTF. The DNA of the CDR3 is TGTGCCAGCAGAACAGGGGGCTCTGGGGCCAACGTCCTGACTTTC.

This clone was seen once. This rearrangement joins TRBV7-3 to TRBJ1-1; D unresolved. Germline V gene data show CDR1 as SGHTA and CDR2 as FQGTGA. This CDR3 is 13 amino acids long. Trimming stripped 2 bases from V and 2 bases from J, with 6 bases between. The CDR3 reads CASSLGTNTEAFF. CDR3 coding DNA: TGTGCCAGCAGCTTAGGAACCAACACTGAAGCTTTCTTT.

The chain couples TRBV6-5 to TRBJ2-1; maybe TRBD2 (5 bases). Germline CDR1 MNHEY, CDR2 SVGAGI. Trimming cost V 8 bases and J 4 bases, with 18 bases left between them. The CDR3 contains 15 residues. CDR3 residues: CASGPNRDRYNEQFF. The CDR3 region has the DNA TGTGCCAGCGGGCCCAACCGGGATCGGTACAATGAGCAGTTCTTC.

The chain joins TRBV7-8 to TRBJ2-7; D assignment may be TRBD1 or TRBD2 (7 bases each). The CDR3 length is 16 residues. CDR1 and CDR2 (germline): SGHVS, FQNEAQ. V gave up 1 base and J gave up 4 bases, with 17 bases separating them. The CDR3 coding sequence is TGTGCCAGCAGCTTAGTATCAGGGGGGGTCCCGTACGAGCAGTACTTC. This sequence encodes CASSLVSGGVPYEQYF.

This chain uses TRBV6-1 with TRBJ1-1; tentative D call: TRBD1 (6 bases). Trimming took 6 bases from V and 1 from J, leaving 12 bases between them. This CDR3 comprises 14 residues. Germline loops: CDR1 MNHNS, CDR2 SASEGT. The CDR3 nucleotides read TGTGCCAGCAGACCGTGGACAGCGAACACTGAAGCTTTCTTT. This translates into CASRPWTANTEAFF.

The chain combines TRBV5-1 with TRBJ2-3; no reliable D call. CDR1 SGHRS and CDR2 YFSETQ come from the germline V gene. CDR3 length equals 12 residues. Deletions cut 0 bases from V and 6 bases from J, with 5 bases between. This chain's CDR3 is CASSLGADTQYF. CDR3 nucleotide sequence: TGCGCCAGCAGCTTGGGGGCGGATACGCAGTATTTT.

The chain recombines TRBV28 with TRBJ2-7, with 9 bases aligning to TRBD1. The CDR3 consists of 13 residues. V shed 8 bases, J shed 3 bases, and the junction held 5 bases outside the gene matches. The germline V gene encodes CDR1 MDHEN and CDR2 SYDVKM. The CDR3 here is CASEQGAGYEQYF. As DNA, the CDR3 is TGTGCCAGCGAACAGGGGGCGGGCTACGAGCAGTACTTC.